One and the same sample provided the 9 T cell receptor beta chains below, sequenced in a study of T-cell memory formation after mild COVID-19. TCRdb redid the calling of the 5' RACE reads with MiXCR, one entry per CDR3 protein. Here the sample spans about 310,000 distinct CDR3 sequences, about 16% being singletons. Input material: PBMCs or a T cell subset sorted from them (not recorded which). These TCRs come from a man aged 18 to 30 who had mild COVID-19 (a few samples of this study predate the infection). Cell type and time point are not known.

This clonotype was picked up a small number of times. V usage is TRBV12-3 or TRBV12-4 and J usage is TRBJ1-5; 7 nucleotides agree with TRBD1. The trim removed 7 bases at V and 7 bases at J, leaving 10 bases unmatched. CDR3 length equals 14 residues. CDR3 protein: CASTSGEGAQPQHF. The CDR3 DNA sequence: TGTGCCAGCACCTCGGGGGAGGGGGCACAGCCCCAGCATTTT.

This clonotype has just a few counts. J is TRBJ1-1 and V is TRBV7-2; 7 nucleotides agree with TRBD1. The CDR3 is 14 amino acids. CDR1 is SGHTA and CDR2 is FQGNSA in the germline V gene. V trimming: 3 bases; J trimming: 6 bases; junction bases outside the gene matches: 7. CDR3 sequence (DNA): TGTGCCAGCAGCTTTGGGACAGACTCCCCTGAAGCTTTCTTT. Amino acids: CASSFGTDSPEAFF.

The chain uses TRBV20-1 and TRBJ1-1; D is possibly TRBD1 (5 bases). CDR1 and CDR2 from the germline V gene are DFQATT and SNEGSKA (reference sequence). The V and J ends lost 0 bases and 6 bases respectively, with 11 bases between them. The CDR3 covers 13 residues. CDR3 loop: CSAREQGGSEAFF. The CDR3 DNA reads as TGCAGTGCTAGAGAGCAGGGTGGATCTGAAGCTTTCTTT.

This chain connects TRBV19 to TRBJ2-3; D not certain. Trimming cost V 4 bases and J 2 bases, with 10 bases left between them. Per germline, CDR1 LNHDA and CDR2 SQIVND (reference sequence). The CDR3 runs 14 residues. The CDR3, as DNA: TGTGCCAGTAGTAGGGAAGGCCTCACAGATACGCAGTATTTT. This encodes CASSREGLTDTQYF. Variable domain in full (rest from reference TRBV19 and TRBJ2-3): DGGITQSPKYLFRKEGQNVTLSCEQNLNHDAMYWYRQDPGQGLRLIYYSQIVNDFQKGDIAEGYSVSREKKESFPLTVTSAQKNPTAFYLCASSREGLTDTQYFGPGTRLTVL.

The chain links TRBV29-1 to TRBJ2-5, with 13 bases aligning to TRBD2. The CDR3 loop spans 18 amino acids. Germline loops: CDR1 SQVTM, CDR2 ANQGSEA. Trimming cost V 4 bases and J 4 bases; bases outside gene matches: 15. Here the CDR3 DNA reads TGCAGCGTTGCTGGGGGGACTAGCGGGGTCCCCCCGGGAGAGACCCAGTACTTC. It yields the protein CSVAGGTSGVPPGETQYF.

This clonotype has a handful of counts. The chain recombines TRBV20-1 with TRBJ2-5, with 8 bases that match TRBD2. The CDR3 is 15 amino acids. CDR1 is DFQATT, CDR2 SNEGSKA, per germline (reference sequence). Losses at the gene ends were 0 bases for V and 4 bases for J; bases not matched to a gene: 7. In DNA, the CDR3 is TGCAGTGCTAGAGATCCCAGCGGGGGTGGAGAGACCCAGTACTTC. Its translation is CSARDPSGGGETQYF.

This clonotype was counted only a few times. The gene calls are TRBV6-5 and TRBJ2-1, with 8 positions matching TRBD2. V shed 4 bases, J shed 6 bases, and the junction held 5 bases outside the gene matches. The CDR3 runs 14 residues. CDR1 is MNHEY and CDR2 is SVGAGI in the germline V gene. CDR3 DNA sequence: TGTGCCAGCAGTTTCCTTCGGGGGGGCAATGAGCAGTTCTTC. This translates into CASSFLRGGNEQFF.

This clonotype was seen more than once but under ten times. The CDR3 DNA sequence: TGTGCCAGCAGCCCACTAGGAGGGCGCACAGATACGCAGTATTTT. This gives the protein CASSPLGGRTDTQYF. This rearrangement joins TRBV14 to TRBJ2-3, with TRBD2 as a possible D gene (6 bases). The V and J ends lost 4 bases and 1 base respectively, with 12 bases between them. The CDR3 totals 15 residues. From germline, CDR1 is SGHDN and CDR2 FVKESK.

The table lists this clonotype with a few counts. This chain uses TRBV20-1 with TRBJ2-5; tentatively, D is TRBD2 (6 bases). V was pared by 3 bases and J by 1 base, with 9 bases between. The CDR3 is 13 residues long. Per the germline V gene, CDR1 is DFQATT and CDR2 is SNEGSKA (reference sequence). CDR3 nucleotides: TGCAGTGCTAGTTCCGGGGGCCAAGAGACCCAGTACTTC. Residues: CSASSGGQETQYF.